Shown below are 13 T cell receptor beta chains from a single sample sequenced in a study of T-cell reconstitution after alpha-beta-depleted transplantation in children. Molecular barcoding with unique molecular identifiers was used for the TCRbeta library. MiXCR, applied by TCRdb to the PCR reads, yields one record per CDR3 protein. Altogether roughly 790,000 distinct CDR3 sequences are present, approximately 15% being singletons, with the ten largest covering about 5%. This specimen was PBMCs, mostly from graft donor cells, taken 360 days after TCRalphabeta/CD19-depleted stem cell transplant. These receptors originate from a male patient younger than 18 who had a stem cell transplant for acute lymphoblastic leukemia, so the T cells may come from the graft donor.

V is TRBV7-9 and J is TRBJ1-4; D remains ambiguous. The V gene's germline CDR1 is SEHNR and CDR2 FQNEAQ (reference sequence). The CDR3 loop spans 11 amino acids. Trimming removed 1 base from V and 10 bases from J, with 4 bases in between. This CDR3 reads CASSLGRKLFF. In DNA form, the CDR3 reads TGTGCCAGCAGCTTAGGGCGAAAACTGTTTTTT.

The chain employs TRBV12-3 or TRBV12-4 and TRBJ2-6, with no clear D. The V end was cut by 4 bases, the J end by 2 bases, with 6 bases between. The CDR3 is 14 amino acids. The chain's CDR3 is CASSYPPGANVLTF. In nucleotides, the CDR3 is TGTGCCAGCAGTTATCCCCCTGGGGCCAACGTCCTGACTTTC.

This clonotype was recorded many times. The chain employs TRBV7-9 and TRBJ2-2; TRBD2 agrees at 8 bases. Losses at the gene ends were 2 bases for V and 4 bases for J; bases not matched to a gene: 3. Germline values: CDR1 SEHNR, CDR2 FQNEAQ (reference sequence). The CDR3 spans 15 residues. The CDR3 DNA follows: TGTGCCAGCAGCTTAAGAGGGACTAGCACCGGGGAGCTGTTTTTT. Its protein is CASSLRGTSTGELFF.

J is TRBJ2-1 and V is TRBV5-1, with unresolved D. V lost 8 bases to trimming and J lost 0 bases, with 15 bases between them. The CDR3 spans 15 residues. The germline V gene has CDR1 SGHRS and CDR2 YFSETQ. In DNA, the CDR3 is TGCGCCAGTCCAAACAGTGGTGGCTCCTACAATGAGCAGTTCTTC. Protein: CASPNSGGSYNEQFF.

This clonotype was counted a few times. The CDR3 spells CSARRRLNTEAFF. For the CDR3, the DNA is TGCAGTGCTAGAAGACGTTTGAACACTGAAGCTTTCTTT. The chain is built from TRBV20-1 and TRBJ1-1; D gene unclear. Germline V gives CDR1 DFQATT, CDR2 SNEGSKA (reference sequence). The CDR3 is 13 residues long. Trimming shortened V by 2 bases and J by 0 bases, and 7 bases separated the two germline ends.

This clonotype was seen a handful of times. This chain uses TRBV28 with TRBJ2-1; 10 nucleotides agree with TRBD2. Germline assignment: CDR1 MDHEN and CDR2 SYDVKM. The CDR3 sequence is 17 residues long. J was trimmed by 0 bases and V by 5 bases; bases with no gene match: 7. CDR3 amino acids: CASSRLAGVRSYNEQFF. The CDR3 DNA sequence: TGTGCCAGCAGTCGTCTAGCGGGAGTCCGCTCCTACAATGAGCAGTTCTTC.

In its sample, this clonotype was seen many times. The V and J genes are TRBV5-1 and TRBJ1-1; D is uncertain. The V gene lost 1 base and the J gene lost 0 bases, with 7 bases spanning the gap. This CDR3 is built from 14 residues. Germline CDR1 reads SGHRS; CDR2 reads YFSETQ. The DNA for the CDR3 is TGCGCCAGCAGCTTGACAGTTATGAACACTGAAGCTTTCTTT. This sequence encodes CASSLTVMNTEAFF.

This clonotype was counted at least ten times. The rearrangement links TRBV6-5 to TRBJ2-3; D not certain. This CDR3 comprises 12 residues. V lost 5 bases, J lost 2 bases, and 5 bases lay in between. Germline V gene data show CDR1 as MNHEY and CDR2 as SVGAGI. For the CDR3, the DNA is TGTGCCAGCAGTGCGACCACAGATACGCAGTATTTT. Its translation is CASSATTDTQYF.

The DNA of the CDR3 is TGTGCCAGCAGCTTCGACGGGACTAACCACGGCAATGAGCAGTTCTTC. Its translation: CASSFDGTNHGNEQFF. The rearrangement joins TRBV11-3 to TRBJ2-1; 7 positions match TRBD2. CDR1 is SGHNT and CDR2 is YENEEA in the germline V gene. Trimming removed 3 bases from V and 6 bases from J; junction bases left unmatched: 11. The CDR3 loop spans 16 amino acids.

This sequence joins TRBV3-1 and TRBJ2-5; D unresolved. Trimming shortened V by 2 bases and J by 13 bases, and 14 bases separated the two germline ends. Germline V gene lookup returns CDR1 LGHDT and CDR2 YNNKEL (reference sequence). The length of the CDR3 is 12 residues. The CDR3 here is CASSQLAPTRYF. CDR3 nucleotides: TGTGCCAGCAGCCAACTGGCCCCCACTCGGTACTTC.

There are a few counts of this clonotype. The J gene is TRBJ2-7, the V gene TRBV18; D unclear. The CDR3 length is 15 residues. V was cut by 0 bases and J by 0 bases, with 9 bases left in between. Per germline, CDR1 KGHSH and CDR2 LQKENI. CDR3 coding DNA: TGTGCCAGCTCACCACCACTTACATACTCCTACGAGCAGTACTTC. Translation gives CASSPPLTYSYEQYF.

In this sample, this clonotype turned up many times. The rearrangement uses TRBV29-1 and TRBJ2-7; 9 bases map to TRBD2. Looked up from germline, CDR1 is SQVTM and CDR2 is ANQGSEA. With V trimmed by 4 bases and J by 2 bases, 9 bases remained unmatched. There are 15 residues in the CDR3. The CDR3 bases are TGCAGCGTTGGGTCCCGACTAGCGGAGACCTACGAGCAGTACTTC. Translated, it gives CSVGSRLAETYEQYF.

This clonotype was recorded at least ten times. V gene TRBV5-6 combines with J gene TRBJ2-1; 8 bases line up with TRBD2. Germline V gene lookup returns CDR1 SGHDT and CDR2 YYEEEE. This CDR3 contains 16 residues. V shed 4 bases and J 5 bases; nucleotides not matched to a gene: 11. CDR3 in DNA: TGTGCCAGCAGCCCCCGTAAGGGACTAGTAAACAATGAGCAGTTCTTC. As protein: CASSPRKGLVNNEQFF.